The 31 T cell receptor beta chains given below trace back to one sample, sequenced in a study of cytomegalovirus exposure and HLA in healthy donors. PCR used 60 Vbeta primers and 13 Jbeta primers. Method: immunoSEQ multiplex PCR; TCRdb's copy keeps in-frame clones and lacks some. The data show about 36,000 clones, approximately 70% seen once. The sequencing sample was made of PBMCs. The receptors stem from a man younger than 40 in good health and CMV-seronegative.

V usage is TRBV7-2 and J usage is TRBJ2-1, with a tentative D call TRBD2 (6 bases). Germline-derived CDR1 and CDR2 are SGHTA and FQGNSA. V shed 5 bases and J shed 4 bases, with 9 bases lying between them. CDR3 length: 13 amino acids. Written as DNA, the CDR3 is TGTGCCAGCAGCCTCGGGACTTACAATGAGCAGTTCTTC. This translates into CASSLGTYNEQFF.

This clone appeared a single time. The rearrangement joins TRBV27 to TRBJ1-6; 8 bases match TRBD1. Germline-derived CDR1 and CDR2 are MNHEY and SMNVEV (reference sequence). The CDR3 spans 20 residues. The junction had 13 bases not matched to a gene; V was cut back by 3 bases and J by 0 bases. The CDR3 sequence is CASSFSTQGQGSSYNSPLHF. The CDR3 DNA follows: TGTGCCAGCAGTTTCTCAACACAAGGACAGGGAAGCTCCTATAATTCACCCCTCCACTTT.

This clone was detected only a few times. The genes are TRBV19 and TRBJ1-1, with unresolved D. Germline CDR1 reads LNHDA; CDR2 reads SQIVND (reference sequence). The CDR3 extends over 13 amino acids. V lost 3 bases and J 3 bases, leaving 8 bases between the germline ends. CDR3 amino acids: CASSMKGDTEAFF. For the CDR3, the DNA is TGTGCCAGTAGTATGAAGGGAGACACTGAAGCTTTCTTT.

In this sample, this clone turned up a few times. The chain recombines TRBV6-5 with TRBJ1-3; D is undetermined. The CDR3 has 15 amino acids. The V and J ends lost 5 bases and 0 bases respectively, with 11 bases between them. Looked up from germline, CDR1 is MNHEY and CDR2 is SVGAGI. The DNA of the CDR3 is TGTGCCAGCAGTCCCCGAGGGCGCTCTGGAAACACCATATATTTT. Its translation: CASSPRGRSGNTIYF.

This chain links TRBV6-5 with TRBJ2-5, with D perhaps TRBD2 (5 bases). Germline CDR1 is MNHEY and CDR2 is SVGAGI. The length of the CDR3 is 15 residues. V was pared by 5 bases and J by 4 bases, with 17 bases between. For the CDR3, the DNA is TGTGCCAGCAGTACTGGAGGTGGGGTAGGAGAGACCCAGTACTTC. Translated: CASSTGGGVGETQYF.

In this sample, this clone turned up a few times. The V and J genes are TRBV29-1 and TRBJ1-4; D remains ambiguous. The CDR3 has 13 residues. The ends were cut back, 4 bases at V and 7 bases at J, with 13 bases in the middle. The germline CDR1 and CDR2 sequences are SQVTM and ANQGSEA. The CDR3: CSVVSGSREKLFF. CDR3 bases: TGCAGCGTTGTATCGGGGTCCCGTGAAAAACTGTTTTTT.

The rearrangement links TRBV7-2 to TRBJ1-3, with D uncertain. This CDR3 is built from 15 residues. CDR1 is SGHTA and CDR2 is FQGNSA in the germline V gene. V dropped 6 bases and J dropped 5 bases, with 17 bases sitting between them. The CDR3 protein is CASSQISGYRNTIYF. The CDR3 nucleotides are TGTGCCAGCAGTCAAATCTCAGGTTACAGAAACACCATATATTTT. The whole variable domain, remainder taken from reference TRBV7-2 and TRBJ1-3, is GAGVSQSPSNKVTEKGKDVELRCDPISGHTALYWYRQSLGQGLEFLIYFQGNSAPDKSGLPSDRFSAERTGGSVSTLTIQRTQQEDSAVYLCASSQISGYRNTIYFGEGSWLTVV.

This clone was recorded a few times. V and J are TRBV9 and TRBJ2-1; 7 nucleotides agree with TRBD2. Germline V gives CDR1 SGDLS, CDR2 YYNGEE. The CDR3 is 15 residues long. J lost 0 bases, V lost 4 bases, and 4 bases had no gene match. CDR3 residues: CASSPSGSSYNEQFF. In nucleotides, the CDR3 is TGTGCCAGCAGCCCTAGCGGAAGCTCCTACAATGAGCAGTTCTTC. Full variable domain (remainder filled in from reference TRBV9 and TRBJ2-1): DSGVTQTPKHLITATGQRVTLRCSPRSGDLSVYWYQQSLDQGLQFLIQYYNGEERAKGNILERFSAQQFPDLHSELNLSSLELGDSALYFCASSPSGSSYNEQFFGPGTRLTVL.

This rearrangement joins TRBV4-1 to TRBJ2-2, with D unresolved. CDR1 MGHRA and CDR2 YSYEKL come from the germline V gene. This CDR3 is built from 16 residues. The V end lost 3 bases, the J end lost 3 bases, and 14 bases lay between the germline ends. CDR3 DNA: TGCGCCAGCAGCCAGGCTACCCACGGAGACACCGGGGAGCTGTTTTTT. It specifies CASSQATHGDTGELFF.

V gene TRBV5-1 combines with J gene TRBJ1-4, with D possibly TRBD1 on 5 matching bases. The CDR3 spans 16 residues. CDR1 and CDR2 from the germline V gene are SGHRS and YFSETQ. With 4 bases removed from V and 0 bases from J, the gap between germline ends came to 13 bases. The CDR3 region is CASSLQGAATNEKLFF. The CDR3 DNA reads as TGCGCCAGCAGCCTACAAGGGGCCGCAACTAATGAAAAACTGTTTTTT.

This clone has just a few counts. CDR3 DNA sequence: TGTGCCAGCAGCTACCTAGCGGAGGGAGCCAAAAACATTCAGTACTTC. Translation: CASSYLAEGAKNIQYF. The rearrangement links TRBV5-6 to TRBJ2-4, with 7 bases fitting TRBD2. This CDR3 region has 16 residues. V gave up 3 bases and J gave up 0 bases; unmatched junction bases: 6. The germline gives CDR1 SGHDT, CDR2 YYEEEE.

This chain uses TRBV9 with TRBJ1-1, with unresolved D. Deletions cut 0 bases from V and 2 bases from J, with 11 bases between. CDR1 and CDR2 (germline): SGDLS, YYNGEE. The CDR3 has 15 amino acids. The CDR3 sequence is CASSVAGSGNTEAFF. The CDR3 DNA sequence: TGTGCCAGCAGCGTAGCTGGGTCGGGAAACACTGAAGCTTTCTTT. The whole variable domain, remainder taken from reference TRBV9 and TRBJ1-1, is DSGVTQTPKHLITATGQRVTLRCSPRSGDLSVYWYQQSLDQGLQFLIQYYNGEERAKGNILERFSAQQFPDLHSELNLSSLELGDSALYFCASSVAGSGNTEAFFGQGTRLTVV.

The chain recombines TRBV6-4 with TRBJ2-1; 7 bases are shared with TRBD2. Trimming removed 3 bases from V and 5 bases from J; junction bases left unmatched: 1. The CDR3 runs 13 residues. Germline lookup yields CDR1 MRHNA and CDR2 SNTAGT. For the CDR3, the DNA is TGTGCCAGCAGTGAGCGGGAGAACAATGAGCAGTTCTTC. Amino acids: CASSERENNEQFF.

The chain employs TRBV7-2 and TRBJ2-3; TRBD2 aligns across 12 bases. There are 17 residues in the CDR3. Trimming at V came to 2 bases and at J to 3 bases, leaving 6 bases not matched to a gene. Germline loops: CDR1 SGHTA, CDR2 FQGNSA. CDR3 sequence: CASSLRLAGGRTDTQYF. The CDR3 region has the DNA TGTGCCAGCAGCTTAAGGCTAGCGGGGGGGCGGACAGATACGCAGTATTTT.

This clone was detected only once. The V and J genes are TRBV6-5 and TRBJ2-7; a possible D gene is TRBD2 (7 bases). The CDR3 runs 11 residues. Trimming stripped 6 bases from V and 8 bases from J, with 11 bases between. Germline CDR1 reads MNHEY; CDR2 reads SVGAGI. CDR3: CASSTGGQQYF. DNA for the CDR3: TGTGCCAGCAGCACCGGGGGGCAGCAGTACTTC.

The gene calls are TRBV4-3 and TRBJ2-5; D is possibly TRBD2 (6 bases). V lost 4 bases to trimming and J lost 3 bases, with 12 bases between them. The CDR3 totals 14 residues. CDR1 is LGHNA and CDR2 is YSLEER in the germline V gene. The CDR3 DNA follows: TGCGCCAGCAGCCGTGGCGGGGCGGAAGAGACCCAGTACTTC. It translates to CASSRGGAEETQYF.

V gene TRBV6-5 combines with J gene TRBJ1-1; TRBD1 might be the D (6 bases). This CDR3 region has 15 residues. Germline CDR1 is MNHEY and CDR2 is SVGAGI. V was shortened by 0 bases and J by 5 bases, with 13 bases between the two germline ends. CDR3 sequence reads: CASSYSVGARTEAFF. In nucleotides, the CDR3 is TGTGCCAGCAGTTACTCGGTGGGGGCGAGGACTGAAGCTTTCTTT.

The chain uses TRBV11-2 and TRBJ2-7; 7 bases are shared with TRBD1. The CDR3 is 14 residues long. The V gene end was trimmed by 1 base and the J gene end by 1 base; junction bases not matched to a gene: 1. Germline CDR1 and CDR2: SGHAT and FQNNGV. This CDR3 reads CASSLVQGSYEQYF. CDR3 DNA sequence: TGTGCCAGCAGCTTAGTACAGGGGTCCTACGAGCAGTACTTC.

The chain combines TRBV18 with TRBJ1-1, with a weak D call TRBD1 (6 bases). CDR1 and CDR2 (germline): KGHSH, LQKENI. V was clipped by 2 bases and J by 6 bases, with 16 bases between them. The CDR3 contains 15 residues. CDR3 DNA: TGTGCCAGCTCACCAAGGGGGTTGACTGGGGCTGAAGCTTTCTTT. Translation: CASSPRGLTGAEAFF.

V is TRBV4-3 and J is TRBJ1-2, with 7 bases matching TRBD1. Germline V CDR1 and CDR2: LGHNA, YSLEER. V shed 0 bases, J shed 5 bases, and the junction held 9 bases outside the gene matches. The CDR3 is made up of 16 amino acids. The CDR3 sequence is CASSQDLGTVLYGYTF. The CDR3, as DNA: TGCGCCAGCAGCCAAGATCTAGGGACAGTACTTTATGGCTACACCTTC.

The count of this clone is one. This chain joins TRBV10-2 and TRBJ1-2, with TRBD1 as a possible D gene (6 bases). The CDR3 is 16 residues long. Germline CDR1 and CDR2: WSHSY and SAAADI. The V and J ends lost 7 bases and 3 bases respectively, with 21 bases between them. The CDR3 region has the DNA TGCGCCAGCATCGGGACCGCCAGGGGCAGGGACTATGGCTACACCTTC. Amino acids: CASIGTARGRDYGYTF.

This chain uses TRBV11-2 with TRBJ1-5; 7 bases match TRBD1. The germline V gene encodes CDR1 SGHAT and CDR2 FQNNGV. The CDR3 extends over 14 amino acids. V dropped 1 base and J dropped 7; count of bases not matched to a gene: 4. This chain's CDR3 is CASSLVTGWQPQHF. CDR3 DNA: TGTGCCAGCAGCTTAGTGACAGGGTGGCAGCCCCAGCATTTT.

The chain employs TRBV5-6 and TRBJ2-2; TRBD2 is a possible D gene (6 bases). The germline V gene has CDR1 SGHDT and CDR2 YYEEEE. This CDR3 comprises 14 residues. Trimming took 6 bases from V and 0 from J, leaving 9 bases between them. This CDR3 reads CASMGGTNTGELFF. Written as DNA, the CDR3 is TGTGCCAGCATGGGCGGGACGAACACCGGGGAGCTGTTTTTT.

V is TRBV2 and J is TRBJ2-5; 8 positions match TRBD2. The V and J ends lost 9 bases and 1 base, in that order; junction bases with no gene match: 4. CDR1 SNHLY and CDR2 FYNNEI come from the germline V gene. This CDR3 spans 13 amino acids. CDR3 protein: CARGGGIQETQYF. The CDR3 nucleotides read TGTGCCAGGGGCGGGGGGATCCAAGAGACCCAGTACTTC.

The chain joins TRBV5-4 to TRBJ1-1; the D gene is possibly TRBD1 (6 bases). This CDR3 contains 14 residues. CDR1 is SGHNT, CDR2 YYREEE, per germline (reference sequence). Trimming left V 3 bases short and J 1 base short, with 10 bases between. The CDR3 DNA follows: TGTGCCAGCAGCTCAGGGGTAGGGAACACTGAAGCTTTCTTT. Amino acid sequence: CASSSGVGNTEAFF.

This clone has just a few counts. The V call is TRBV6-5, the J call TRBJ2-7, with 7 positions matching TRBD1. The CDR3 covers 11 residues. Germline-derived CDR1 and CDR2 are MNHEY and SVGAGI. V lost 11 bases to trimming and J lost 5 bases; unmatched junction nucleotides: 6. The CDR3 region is CAGIQGNEQYF. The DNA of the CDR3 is TGTGCCGGAATACAGGGGAACGAGCAGTACTTC.

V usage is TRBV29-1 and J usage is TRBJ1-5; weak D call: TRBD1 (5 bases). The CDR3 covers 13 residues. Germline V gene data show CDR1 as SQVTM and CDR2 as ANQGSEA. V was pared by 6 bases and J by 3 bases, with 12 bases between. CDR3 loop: CSVSGMANQPQHF. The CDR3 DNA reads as TGCAGCGTGTCAGGGATGGCCAATCAGCCCCAGCATTTT.

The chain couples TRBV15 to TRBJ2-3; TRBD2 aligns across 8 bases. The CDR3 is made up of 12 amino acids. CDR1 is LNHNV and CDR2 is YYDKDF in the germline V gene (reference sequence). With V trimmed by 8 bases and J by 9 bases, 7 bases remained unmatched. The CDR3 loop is CATERGRGTQYF. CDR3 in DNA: TGTGCCACCGAGCGGGGGAGGGGCACGCAGTATTTT.

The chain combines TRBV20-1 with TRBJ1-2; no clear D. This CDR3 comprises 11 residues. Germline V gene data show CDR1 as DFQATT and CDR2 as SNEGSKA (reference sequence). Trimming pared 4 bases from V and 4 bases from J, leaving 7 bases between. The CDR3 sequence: CSATGPYGYTF. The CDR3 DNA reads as TGCAGTGCTACAGGTCCCTATGGCTACACCTTC.

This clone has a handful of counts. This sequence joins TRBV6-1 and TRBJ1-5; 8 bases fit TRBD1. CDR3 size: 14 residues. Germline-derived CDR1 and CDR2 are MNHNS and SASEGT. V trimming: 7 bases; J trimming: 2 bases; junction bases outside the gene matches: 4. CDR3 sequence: CASITDRGNQPQHF. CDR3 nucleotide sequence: TGTGCCAGCATCACGGACAGGGGCAATCAGCCCCAGCATTTT.

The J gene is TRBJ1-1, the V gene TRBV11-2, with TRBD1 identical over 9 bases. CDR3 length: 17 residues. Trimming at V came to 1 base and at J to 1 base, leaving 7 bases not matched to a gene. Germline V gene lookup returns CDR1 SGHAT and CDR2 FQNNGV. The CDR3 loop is CASSLVRDRVSNTEAFF. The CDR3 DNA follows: TGTGCCAGCAGCTTAGTTCGGGACAGGGTTTCGAACACTGAAGCTTTCTTT.